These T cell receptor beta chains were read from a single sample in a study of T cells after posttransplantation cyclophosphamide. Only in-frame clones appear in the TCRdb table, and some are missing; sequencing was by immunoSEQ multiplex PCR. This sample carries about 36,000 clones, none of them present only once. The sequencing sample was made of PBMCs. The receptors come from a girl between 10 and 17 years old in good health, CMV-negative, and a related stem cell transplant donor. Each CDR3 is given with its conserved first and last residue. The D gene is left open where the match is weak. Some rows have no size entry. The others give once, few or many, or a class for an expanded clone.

CDR3 protein: CATSRAGNWETQYF; CDR3 DNA: TGTGCCACCAGCAGAGCAGGAAACTGGGAGACCCAGTACTTC; J gene: TRBJ2-5; D gene: .; V gene: TRBV15; clone size: many
CDR3 protein: CASSQVWNTGELFF; CDR3 DNA: TGTGCCAGCAGCCAAGTCTGGAACACCGGGGAGCTGTTTTTT; J gene: TRBJ2-2; D gene: .; V gene: TRBV14; clone size: many
CDR3 protein: CASSETLSGSEGTQYF; CDR3 DNA: TGCGCCAGCAGTGAGACCCTTAGCGGGTCGGAGGGTACGCAGTATTTT; J gene: TRBJ2-3; D gene: TRBD2; V gene: TRBV10-1; clone size: many
CDR3 protein: CAITDLPTGELFF; CDR3 DNA: TGTGCCATCACCGACTTACCCACCGGGGAGCTGTTTTTT; J gene: TRBJ2-2; D gene: .; V gene: TRBV10-3; clone size: many
CDR3 protein: CASSTWTGGNIQYF; CDR3 DNA: TGCGCCAGCAGCACCTGGACAGGTGGAAACATTCAGTACTTC; J gene: TRBJ2-4; D gene: TRBD1; V gene: TRBV5-1; clone size: many
CDR3 protein: CASSLWQGSNTEAFF; CDR3 DNA: TGTGCCAGCAGCTTATGGCAGGGGTCGAACACTGAAGCTTTCTTT; J gene: TRBJ1-1; D gene: .; V gene: TRBV7-6; clone size: .
CDR3 protein: CASSLGVEQDTQYF; CDR3 DNA: TGTGCCAGCAGCTTAGGGGTTGAACAGGATACGCAGTATTTT; J gene: TRBJ2-3; D gene: .; V gene: TRBV7-8; clone size: few
CDR3 protein: CASSYTSGPGDTQYF; CDR3 DNA: TGCGCCAGCAGCTACACTAGCGGGCCCGGAGATACGCAGTATTTT; J gene: TRBJ2-3; D gene: TRBD2; V gene: TRBV5-1; clone size: few
CDR3 protein: CATSRGTGGGEKLFF; CDR3 DNA: TGTGCCACCAGCAGAGGGACAGGGGGGGGTGAAAAACTGTTTTTT; J gene: TRBJ1-4; D gene: TRBD1; V gene: TRBV15; clone size: many
CDR3 protein: CASSQDTGDQPQHF; CDR3 DNA: TGTGCCAGCAGCCAAGATACGGGGGATCAGCCCCAGCATTTT; J gene: TRBJ1-5; D gene: .; V gene: TRBV4-2; clone size: many
CDR3 protein: CASSFGVGYTF; CDR3 DNA: TGTGCCAGCAGCTTCGGGGTGGGCTACACCTTC; J gene: TRBJ1-2; D gene: .; V gene: TRBV5-8; clone size: many
CDR3 protein: CASSFHPGTGFSYEQYF; CDR3 DNA: TGTGCCAGCAGTTTCCACCCCGGGACAGGGTTCTCCTACGAGCAGTACTTC; J gene: TRBJ2-7; D gene: TRBD1; V gene: TRBV28; clone size: many
CDR3 protein: CASSTGQGNTEAFF; CDR3 DNA: TGTGCCAGCAGTACGGGACAGGGGAACACTGAAGCTTTCTTT; J gene: TRBJ1-1; D gene: TRBD1; V gene: TRBV6-6; clone size: many
CDR3 protein: CASSSGYTGFGYTF; CDR3 DNA: TGCGCCAGCAGCTCAGGCTATACAGGGTTTGGCTACACCTTC; J gene: TRBJ1-2; D gene: .; V gene: TRBV5-1; clone size: many
CDR3 protein: CASSLLAGGPYNEQFF; CDR3 DNA: TGTGCCAGCAGTTTACTAGCGGGGGGTCCCTACAATGAGCAGTTCTTC; J gene: TRBJ2-1; D gene: TRBD2; V gene: TRBV28; clone size: few
CDR3 protein: CASSDTVLGGETQYF; CDR3 DNA: TGTGCCAGTAGTGATACGGTTCTGGGGGGAGAGACCCAGTACTTC; J gene: TRBJ2-5; D gene: .; V gene: TRBV19; clone size: many
CDR3 protein: CASSYGLAVYNEQFF; CDR3 DNA: TGCGCCAGCAGCTACGGACTAGCTGTTTACAATGAGCAGTTCTTC; J gene: TRBJ2-1; D gene: TRBD2; V gene: TRBV4-3; clone size: many
CDR3 protein: CASSLLGSGRDFF; CDR3 DNA: TGTGCCAGCAGCTTATTAGGATCCGGCCGCGACTTCTTC; J gene: TRBJ1-2; D gene: .; V gene: TRBV11-1; clone size: many
CDR3 protein: CATQGTGGLFYEQYF; CDR3 DNA: TGTGCCACCCAGGGGACAGGGGGCTTGTTCTACGAGCAGTACTTC; J gene: TRBJ2-7; D gene: TRBD1; V gene: TRBV6-5; clone size: many
CDR3 protein: CASASLGGSSYNEQFF; CDR3 DNA: TGTGCCAGCGCTAGCCTCGGGGGTTCCTCCTACAATGAGCAGTTCTTC; J gene: TRBJ2-1; D gene: .; V gene: TRBV28; clone size: many
CDR3 protein: CASSLELIAGAEKNIQYF; CDR3 DNA: TGCGCCAGCAGCTTGGAGTTGATAGCGGGGGCTGAAAAAAACATTCAGTACTTC; J gene: TRBJ2-4; D gene: TRBD2; V gene: TRBV5-1; clone size: .
CDR3 protein: CASSLWGTTYEQYF; CDR3 DNA: TGTGCCAGCAGCCTGTGGGGCACCACCTACGAGCAGTACTTC; J gene: TRBJ2-7; D gene: .; V gene: TRBV28; clone size: many
CDR3 protein: CSVGTGTNSPLHF; CDR3 DNA: TGCAGCGTAGGGACAGGGACGAATTCACCCCTCCACTTT; J gene: TRBJ1-6; D gene: TRBD1; V gene: TRBV29-1; clone size: .
CDR3 protein: CASSVIGDRVDTEAFF; CDR3 DNA: TGTGCCAGCAGTGTAATCGGGGACAGGGTCGACACTGAAGCTTTCTTT; J gene: TRBJ1-1; D gene: TRBD1; V gene: TRBV27; clone size: many
CDR3 protein: CASSLLTSPYGGRGYGYTF; CDR3 DNA: TGTGCCAGCAGTTTATTAACCTCCCCCTATGGAGGGAGGGGGTATGGCTACACCTTC; J gene: TRBJ1-2; D gene: .; V gene: TRBV28; clone size: few
CDR3 protein: CASSLSKEGGRNYGYTF; CDR3 DNA: TGTGCCAGCAGTTTATCGAAAGAGGGAGGGCGCAACTATGGCTACACCTTC; J gene: TRBJ1-2; D gene: .; V gene: TRBV27; clone size: many
CDR3 protein: CASSRLSAGGADEQYF; CDR3 DNA: TGTGCCAGCAGTCGCCTCTCCGCTGGGGGGGCTGACGAGCAGTACTTC; J gene: TRBJ2-7; D gene: .; V gene: TRBV27; clone size: many
CDR3 protein: CASSEFSPGNNEQFF; CDR3 DNA: TGTGCCAGCAGTGAGTTTAGCCCGGGAAACAATGAGCAGTTCTTC; J gene: TRBJ2-1; D gene: .; V gene: TRBV6-1; clone size: many
CDR3 protein: CASSQDLLGLWVEQYF; CDR3 DNA: TGCGCCAGCAGCCAAGATTTGCTAGGCCTATGGGTCGAGCAGTACTTC; J gene: TRBJ2-7; D gene: .; V gene: TRBV4-3; clone size: many
CDR3 protein: CASSGLAGGQETQYF; CDR3 DNA: TGTGCCAGCAGTGGACTAGCGGGGGGGCAAGAGACCCAGTACTTC; J gene: TRBJ2-5; D gene: TRBD2; V gene: TRBV6-1; clone size: many
CDR3 protein: CASSRTGFNEQYF; CDR3 DNA: TGTGCCAGCAGCAGAACAGGGTTTAACGAGCAGTACTTC; J gene: TRBJ2-7; D gene: .; V gene: TRBV6-5; clone size: .
CDR3 protein: CAWSDTGYAEKLFF; CDR3 DNA: TGTGCCTGGAGTGACACAGGGTACGCTGAAAAACTGTTTTTT; J gene: TRBJ1-4; D gene: .; V gene: TRBV30; clone size: many
CDR3 protein: CASSASGQGEANYGYTF; CDR3 DNA: TGTGCCAGCAGCGCGTCGGGACAGGGGGAAGCTAACTATGGCTACACCTTC; J gene: TRBJ1-2; D gene: .; V gene: TRBV21-1; clone size: .
CDR3 protein: CASSSPTVGGSYEQYF; CDR3 DNA: TGTGCCAGCAGCTCCCCAACCGTGGGGGGATCCTACGAGCAGTACTTC; J gene: TRBJ2-7; D gene: .; V gene: TRBV7-2; clone size: .
CDR3 protein: CASSSASGQYNEQFF; CDR3 DNA: TGTGCCAGTAGTTCAGCTAGCGGGCAGTACAATGAGCAGTTCTTC; J gene: TRBJ2-1; D gene: TRBD2; V gene: TRBV19; clone size: many
CDR3 protein: CASSPRNGQGYWTDTQYF; CDR3 DNA: TGTGCCAGCTCACCTCGAAATGGACAGGGGTATTGGACAGATACGCAGTATTTT; J gene: TRBJ2-3; D gene: TRBD1; V gene: TRBV18; clone size: .
CDR3 protein: CASSIRTGDTQYF; CDR3 DNA: TGTGCCAGCAGCATTCGGACAGGGGACACCCAGTACTTC; J gene: TRBJ2-5; D gene: TRBD1; V gene: TRBV9; clone size: few
CDR3 protein: CASRGQGDTEAFF; CDR3 DNA: TGTGCCAGCAGAGGACAGGGCGACACTGAAGCTTTCTTT; J gene: TRBJ1-1; D gene: TRBD1; V gene: TRBV19; clone size: many
CDR3 protein: CSAGTGYSYEQYF; CDR3 DNA: TGCAGCGCCGGGACAGGCTACTCCTACGAGCAGTACTTC; J gene: TRBJ2-7; D gene: TRBD1; V gene: TRBV29-1; clone size: few
CDR3 protein: CASSPTGGEQYF; CDR3 DNA: TGCGCCAGCAGCCCGACAGGGGGCGAGCAGTACTTC; J gene: TRBJ2-7; D gene: TRBD1; V gene: TRBV5-1; clone size: few
CDR3 protein: CASREDTAKNIQYF; CDR3 DNA: TGTGCCAGCAGAGAAGACACGGCCAAAAACATTCAGTACTTC; J gene: TRBJ2-4; D gene: .; V gene: TRBV6-5; clone size: many
CDR3 protein: CAWSNYMGAFF; CDR3 DNA: TGTGCCTGGAGTAATTACATGGGCGCTTTCTTT; J gene: TRBJ1-1; D gene: .; V gene: TRBV30; clone size: many
CDR3 protein: CASSQPTLTNEKLFF; CDR3 DNA: TGTGCCAGCAGCCAACCGACACTTACTAATGAAAAACTGTTTTTT; J gene: TRBJ1-4; D gene: .; V gene: TRBV4-2; clone size: many
CDR3 protein: CASRPPQGGGHEQYF; CDR3 DNA: TGTGCCAGCAGGCCTCCACAGGGGGGAGGCCACGAGCAGTACTTC; J gene: TRBJ2-7; D gene: TRBD1; V gene: TRBV28; clone size: many
CDR3 protein: CAWGTGGYEKLFF; CDR3 DNA: TGTGCCTGGGGGACAGGGGGCTACGAAAAACTGTTTTTT; J gene: TRBJ1-4; D gene: TRBD1; V gene: TRBV30; clone size: many
CDR3 protein: CASSLPAPYEQYF; CDR3 DNA: TGTGCCAGCAGCTTACCTGCGCCCTACGAGCAGTACTTC; J gene: TRBJ2-7; D gene: .; V gene: TRBV11-2; clone size: .
CDR3 protein: CASSSRHHTEAFF; CDR3 DNA: TGTGCCAGCAGTTCGCGACACCACACTGAAGCTTTCTTT; J gene: TRBJ1-1; D gene: .; V gene: TRBV27; clone size: many